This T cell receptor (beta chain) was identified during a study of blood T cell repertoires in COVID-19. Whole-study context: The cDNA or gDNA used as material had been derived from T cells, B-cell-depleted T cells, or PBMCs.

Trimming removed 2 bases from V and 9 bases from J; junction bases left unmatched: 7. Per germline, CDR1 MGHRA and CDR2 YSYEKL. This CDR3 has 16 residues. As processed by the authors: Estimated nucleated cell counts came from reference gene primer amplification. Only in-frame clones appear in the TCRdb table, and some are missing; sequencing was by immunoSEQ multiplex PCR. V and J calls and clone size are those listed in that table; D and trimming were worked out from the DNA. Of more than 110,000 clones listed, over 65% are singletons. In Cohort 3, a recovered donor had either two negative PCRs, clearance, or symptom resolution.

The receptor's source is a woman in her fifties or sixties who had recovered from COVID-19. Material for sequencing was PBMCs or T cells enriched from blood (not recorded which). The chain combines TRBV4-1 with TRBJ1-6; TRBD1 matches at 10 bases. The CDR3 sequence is CASSQPGQGDASPLHF. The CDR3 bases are TGCGCCAGCAGCCAACCCGGACAGGGGGATGCTTCACCCCTCCACTTT.